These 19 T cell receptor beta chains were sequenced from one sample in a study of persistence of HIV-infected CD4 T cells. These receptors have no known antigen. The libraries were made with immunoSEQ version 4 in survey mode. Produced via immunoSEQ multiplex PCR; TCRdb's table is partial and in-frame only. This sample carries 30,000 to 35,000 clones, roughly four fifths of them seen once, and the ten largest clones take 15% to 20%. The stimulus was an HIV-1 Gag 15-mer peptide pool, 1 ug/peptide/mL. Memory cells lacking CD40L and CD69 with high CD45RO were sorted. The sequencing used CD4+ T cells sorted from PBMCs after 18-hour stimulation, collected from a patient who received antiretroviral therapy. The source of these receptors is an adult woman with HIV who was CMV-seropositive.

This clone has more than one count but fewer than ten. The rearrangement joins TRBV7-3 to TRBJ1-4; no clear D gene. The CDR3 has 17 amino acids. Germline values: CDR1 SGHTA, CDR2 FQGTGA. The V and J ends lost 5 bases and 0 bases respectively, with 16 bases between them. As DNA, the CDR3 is TGTGCCAGCAGCCCTGGGCCCCGGAGCGCAACTAATGAAAAACTGTTTTTT. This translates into CASSPGPRSATNEKLFF.

Here the CDR3 reads CASSLDLAGGTDTQYF. CDR3 DNA sequence: TGCGCCAGCAGCTTGGACCTAGCGGGGGGCACAGATACGCAGTATTTT. The J gene is TRBJ2-3, the V gene TRBV5-1; 10 bases align to TRBD2. This CDR3 is built from 16 residues. J was trimmed by 1 base and V by 0 bases; bases with no gene match: 2. The germline CDR1 and CDR2 sequences are SGHRS and YFSETQ.

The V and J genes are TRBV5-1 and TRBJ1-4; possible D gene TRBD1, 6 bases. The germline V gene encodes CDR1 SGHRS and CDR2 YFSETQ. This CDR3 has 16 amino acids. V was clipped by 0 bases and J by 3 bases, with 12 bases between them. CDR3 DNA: TGCGCCAGCAGCTTGGAGGGGCCAGGGGCTAATGAAAAACTGTTTTTT. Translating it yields CASSLEGPGANEKLFF.

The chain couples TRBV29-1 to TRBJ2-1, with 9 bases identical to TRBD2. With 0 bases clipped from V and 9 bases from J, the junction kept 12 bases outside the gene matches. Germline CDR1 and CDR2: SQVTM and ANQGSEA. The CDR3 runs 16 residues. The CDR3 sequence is CSVEERGGLAKSEQFF. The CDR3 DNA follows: TGCAGCGTTGAAGAGCGGGGGGGACTAGCTAAGAGTGAGCAGTTCTTC.

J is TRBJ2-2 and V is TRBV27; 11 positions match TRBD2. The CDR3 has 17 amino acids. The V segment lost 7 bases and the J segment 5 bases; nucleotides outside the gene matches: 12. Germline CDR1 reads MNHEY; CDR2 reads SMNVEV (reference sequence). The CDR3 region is CASKLAGGPSETGELFF. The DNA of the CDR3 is TGTGCCAGCAAATTAGCGGGAGGGCCCTCGGAGACCGGGGAGCTGTTTTTT.

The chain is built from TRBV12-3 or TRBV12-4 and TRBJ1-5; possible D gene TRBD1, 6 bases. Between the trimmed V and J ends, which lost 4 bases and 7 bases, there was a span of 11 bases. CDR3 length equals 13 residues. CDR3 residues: CASSSSGAQPQHF. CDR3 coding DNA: TGTGCCAGCAGTTCCTCAGGGGCCCAGCCCCAGCATTTT.

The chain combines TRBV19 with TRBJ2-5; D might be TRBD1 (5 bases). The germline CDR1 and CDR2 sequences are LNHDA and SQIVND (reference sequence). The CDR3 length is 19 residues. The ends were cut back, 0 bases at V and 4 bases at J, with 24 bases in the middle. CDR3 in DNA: TGTGCCAGTAGTATAGACCTACCGCGGCAAGGGGCAGGCCGAGAGACCCAGTACTTC. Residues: CASSIDLPRQGAGRETQYF.

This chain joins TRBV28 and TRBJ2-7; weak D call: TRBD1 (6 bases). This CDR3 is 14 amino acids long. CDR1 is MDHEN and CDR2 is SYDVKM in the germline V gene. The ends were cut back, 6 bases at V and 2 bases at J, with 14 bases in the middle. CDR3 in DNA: TGTGCCAGCAGCAAGACAGGATTAGCCTACGAGCAGTACTTC. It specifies CASSKTGLAYEQYF.

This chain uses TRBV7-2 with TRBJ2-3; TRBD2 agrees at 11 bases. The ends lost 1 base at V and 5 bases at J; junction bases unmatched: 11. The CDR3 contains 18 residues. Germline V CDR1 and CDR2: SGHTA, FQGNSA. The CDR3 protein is CASSLVVAGGIRQDTQYF. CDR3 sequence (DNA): TGTGCCAGCAGCTTAGTGGTAGCGGGGGGGATTCGCCAAGATACGCAGTATTTT.

CDR3 sequence (DNA): TGTGCCAGTAGTAAGGTTAGAGCGGGAGGGCCTGGTACGCAGTATTTT. Amino acids: CASSKVRAGGPGTQYF. The V gene is TRBV19, the J gene TRBJ2-3; 10 bases are a match to TRBD2. Trimming at V came to 4 bases and at J to 8 bases, leaving 12 bases not matched to a gene. Germline V gene lookup returns CDR1 LNHDA and CDR2 SQIVND (reference sequence). The CDR3 spans 16 residues.

In DNA form, the CDR3 reads TGCAGCGTTGGACAGGGGGAAGATACGCAGTATTTT. Its translation: CSVGQGEDTQYF. The gene calls are TRBV29-1 and TRBJ2-3; 9 bases are a match to TRBD1. With 4 bases clipped from V and 5 bases from J, the junction kept 1 base outside the gene matches. CDR1 SQVTM and CDR2 ANQGSEA come from the germline V gene. The CDR3 is 12 amino acids.

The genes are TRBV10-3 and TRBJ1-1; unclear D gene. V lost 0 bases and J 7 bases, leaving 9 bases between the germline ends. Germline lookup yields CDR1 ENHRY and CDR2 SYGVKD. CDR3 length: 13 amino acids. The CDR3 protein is CAISESRGLEAFF. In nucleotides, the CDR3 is TGTGCCATCAGTGAGTCTCGCGGGCTTGAAGCTTTCTTT.

CDR3 protein: CASSPGHNTGELFF. CDR3 DNA sequence: TGTGCCAGCTCACCTGGACACAACACCGGGGAGCTGTTTTTT. The chain recombines TRBV18 with TRBJ2-2; a weak D match, TRBD1 (5 bases). In germline, CDR1 is KGHSH, CDR2 LQKENI. V was pared by 3 bases and J by 2 bases, with 7 bases between. The CDR3 has 14 amino acids.

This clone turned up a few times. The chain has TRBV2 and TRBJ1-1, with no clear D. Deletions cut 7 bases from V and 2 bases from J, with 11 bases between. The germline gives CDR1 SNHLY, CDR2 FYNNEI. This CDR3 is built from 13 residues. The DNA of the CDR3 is TGTGCCAGCATCGATCAGATAAACACTGAAGCTTTCTTT. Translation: CASIDQINTEAFF.

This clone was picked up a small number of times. The CDR3 is CASSLHREVKTQYF. For the CDR3, the DNA is TGTGCCAGCAGTTTACACAGGGAAGTGAAGACCCAGTACTTC. The rearrangement links TRBV28 to TRBJ2-5; D is perhaps TRBD1 (6 bases). V was shortened by 2 bases and J by 6 bases, with 13 bases between the two germline ends. CDR1 is MDHEN and CDR2 is SYDVKM in the germline V gene. The CDR3 is 14 amino acids.

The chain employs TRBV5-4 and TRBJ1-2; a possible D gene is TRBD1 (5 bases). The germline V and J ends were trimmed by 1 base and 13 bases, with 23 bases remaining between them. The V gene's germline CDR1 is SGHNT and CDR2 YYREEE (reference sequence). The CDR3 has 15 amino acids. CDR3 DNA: TGTGCCAGCAGCTTGATTTCTGACAGAAGTATGGCTAGCACCTTC. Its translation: CASSLISDRSMASTF.

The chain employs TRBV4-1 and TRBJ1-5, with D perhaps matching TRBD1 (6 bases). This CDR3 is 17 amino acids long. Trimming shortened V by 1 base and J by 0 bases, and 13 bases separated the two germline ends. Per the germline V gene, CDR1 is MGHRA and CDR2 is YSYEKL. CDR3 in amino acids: CASSQVAGANSNQPQHF. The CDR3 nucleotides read TGCGCCAGCAGCCAAGTAGCGGGGGCGAATAGCAATCAGCCCCAGCATTTT.

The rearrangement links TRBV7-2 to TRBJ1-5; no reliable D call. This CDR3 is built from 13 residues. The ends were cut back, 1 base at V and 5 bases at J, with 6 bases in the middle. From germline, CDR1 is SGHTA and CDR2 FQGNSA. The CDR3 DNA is TGTGCCAGCAGCTTAGTGGGAGATCAGCCCCAGCATTTT. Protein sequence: CASSLVGDQPQHF.

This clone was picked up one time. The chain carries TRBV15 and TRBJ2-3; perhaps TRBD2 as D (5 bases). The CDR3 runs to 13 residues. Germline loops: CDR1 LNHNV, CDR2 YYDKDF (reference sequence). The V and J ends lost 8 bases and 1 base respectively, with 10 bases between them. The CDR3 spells CATLEGGTDTQYF. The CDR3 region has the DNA TGTGCCACCCTCGAGGGAGGCACAGATACGCAGTATTTT.